A single sample gave rise to the 15 T cell receptor beta chains below, sequenced in a study of metastatic and nonmetastatic thyroid tumors. No patient received treatment before thyroid surgery. TCRdb re-called the PCR reads through MiXCR. The sample records roughly 13,000 clones, around 29% being singletons. Sequencing was carried out using tumor tissue. These receptors came from a male donor with papillary thyroid cancer or a benign thyroid nodule (not recorded which). Some clones in this sample may be carry-over from other donors' samples.

In this sample, this clone is large. V usage is TRBV11-2 and J usage is TRBJ2-2; no firm D call. This CDR3 region has 20 residues. V gave up 0 bases and J gave up 0 bases, with 20 bases separating them. Germline CDR1 and CDR2: SGHAT and FQNNGV. CDR3 DNA sequence: TGTGCCAGCAGCTTAGAGGGCGGTACTCTCATGTTCGCGAACACCGGGGAGCTGTTTTTT. It specifies CASSLEGGTLMFANTGELFF. Combining the CDR3 with reference TRBV11-2 and TRBJ2-2 gives the whole variable domain EAGVAQSPRYKIIEKRQSVAFWCNPISGHATLYWYQQILGQGPKLLIQFQNNGVVDDSQLPKDRFSAERLKGVDSTLKIQPAKLEDSAVYLCASSLEGGTLMFANTGELFFGEGSRLTVL.

As to this clone: Sequence at one end of the junction differs from germline and may be a read error. The chain carries TRBV5-1 and TRBJ1-4; D not resolved. The CDR3 spans 14 residues. CDR1 and CDR2 (germline): SGHRS, YFSETQ. The CDR3 loop is CASSFQWFTEKLLF. CDR3 nucleotides: TGCGCCAGCAGCTTTCAGTGGTTTACTGAAAAACTGTTGTTT.

By sample fraction, this clone is medium-sized. The chain uses TRBV24-1 and TRBJ2-1; TRBD2 matches 7 bases. The CDR3 totals 14 residues. V was pared by 6 bases and J by 4 bases, with 5 bases of the junction left unmatched. Germline CDR1 KGHDR, CDR2 SFDVKD. The CDR3 sequence: CATSSGTLYNEQFF. The DNA for the CDR3 is TGTGCCACCAGTAGCGGGACCTTATACAATGAGCAGTTCTTC.

The chain joins TRBV12-3 or TRBV12-4 to TRBJ1-2; the D gene is possibly TRBD1 (5 bases). The CDR3 consists of 20 residues. V lost 3 bases and J 0 bases, leaving 26 bases between the germline ends. CDR3 in DNA: TGTGCCAGCAGTTTTGATGCCCATGGGACGAAAATAGAGTCTAACTATGGCTACACCTTC. It is translated as CASSFDAHGTKIESNYGYTF.

The J gene is TRBJ2-7, the V gene TRBV20-1; 8 bases fit TRBD2. The CDR3 runs 14 residues. CDR1 DFQATT and CDR2 SNEGSKA come from the germline V gene (reference sequence). J lost 0 bases, V lost 6 bases, and 7 bases had no gene match. The CDR3 loop reads CSASGGFTSYEQYF. The DNA of the CDR3 is TGCAGTGCGAGCGGGGGTTTCACCTCCTACGAGCAGTACTTC.

The V and J genes are TRBV20-1 and TRBJ2-1, with 16 bases that match TRBD2. In germline, CDR1 is DFQATT, CDR2 SNEGSKA (reference sequence). The CDR3 runs to 16 residues. J gave up 6 bases and V 1 base, and 3 bases lay outside the gene matches. The CDR3: CSARAGTSGRANEQFF. Here the CDR3 DNA reads TGCAGTGCTAGAGCGGGGACTAGCGGGAGGGCCAATGAGCAGTTCTTC.

This clone is medium-sized by share. The V gene is TRBV30, the J gene TRBJ2-7, with 8 bases matching TRBD1. The V segment lost 3 bases and the J segment 3 bases; nucleotides outside the gene matches: 4. CDR1 and CDR2 from the germline V gene are GTSNPN and SVGIG (reference sequence). The CDR3 covers 13 residues. This CDR3 is CAWSGQGVYEQYF. The CDR3, as DNA: TGTGCCTGGAGCGGACAGGGTGTCTACGAGCAGTACTTC.

This sequence joins TRBV5-1 and TRBJ1-2, with a tentative D call TRBD1 (5 bases). CDR1 and CDR2 (germline): SGHRS, YFSETQ. V lost 4 bases, J lost 1 base, and 14 bases lay in between. CDR3 length: 15 residues. CDR3 amino acids: CASSQQGGVNYGYTF. The CDR3 DNA reads as TGCGCCAGCAGCCAACAAGGAGGGGTTAACTATGGCTACACCTTC.

The chain joins TRBV20-1 to TRBJ2-5, with 13 positions matching TRBD2. The ends lost 5 bases at V and 4 bases at J; junction bases unmatched: 10. The CDR3 runs to 16 residues. The germline V gene encodes CDR1 DFQATT and CDR2 SNEGSKA (reference sequence). CDR3 in DNA: TGCAGTGCTCCACTACTAGCGGGAGGGCCGCGAGAGACCCAGTACTTC. It is translated as CSAPLLAGGPRETQYF.

Remarks on this clone: An end of the junction does not agree with germline; a read error may underlie this. The chain employs TRBV3-1 and TRBJ2-5; a weak D match, TRBD2 (5 bases). The CDR3 consists of 14 residues. Germline V gene sequence: CDR1 LGHDT, CDR2 YNNKEL (reference sequence). The CDR3 DNA follows: TGTGCCAGCAGCCTAATAGGTGATTGGGAGACACAGTACTTC. Translated: CASSLIGDWETQYF.

The V and J genes are TRBV19 and TRBJ2-7; TRBD1 is a possible D gene (5 bases). CDR3 length: 12 amino acids. The germline gives CDR1 LNHDA, CDR2 SQIVND (reference sequence). Trimming stripped 4 bases from V and 6 bases from J, with 10 bases between. Here the CDR3 reads CASSTRDSEQYF. In nucleotides, the CDR3 is TGTGCCAGTAGTACCAGGGATTCCGAGCAGTACTTC.

This clone showed up many times. The J gene is TRBJ1-4, the V gene TRBV5-8, with D possibly being TRBD1 (6 bases). This CDR3 spans 15 amino acids. Germline V gene data show CDR1 as SGHTS and CDR2 as YDEGEE. Trimming cost V 4 bases and J 5 bases, with 15 bases left between them. The chain's CDR3 is CASSTKDGQNEKLFF. The CDR3 region has the DNA TGTGCCAGCAGCACGAAAGACGGACAGAATGAAAAACTGTTTTTT.

The table lists this clone with many counts. The chain couples TRBV19 to TRBJ2-1; perhaps D is TRBD1 or TRBD2 (5 bases each). With 5 bases removed from V and 4 bases from J, the gap between germline ends came to 15 bases. The CDR3 is 15 amino acids. Germline CDR1 LNHDA, CDR2 SQIVND (reference sequence). For the CDR3, the DNA is TGTGCCAGTAGTCCTATGATGGGGGATTACAATGAGCAGTTCTTC. Protein product: CASSPMMGDYNEQFF.

The sample holds a few counts of this clone. The CDR3 protein is CASSYRDPREGPEQYF. CDR3 bases: TGTGCCAGCAGTTACAGGGACCCGCGGGAGGGTCCCGAGCAGTACTTC. V gene TRBV6-5 combines with J gene TRBJ2-7, with TRBD2 matching over 9 bases. Per the germline V gene, CDR1 is MNHEY and CDR2 is SVGAGI. This CDR3 region has 16 residues. Trimming took 2 bases from V and 6 from J; bases not matched to a gene: 11.

The V and J genes are TRBV5-1 and TRBJ1-2; D ambiguous. The length of the CDR3 is 12 residues. Germline V CDR1 and CDR2: SGHRS, YFSETQ. Trimming removed 3 bases at V and 1 base at J, with 4 bases between. CDR3 nucleotides: TGCGCCAGCAGCTCGGGTAACTATGGCTACACCTTC. It translates to CASSSGNYGYTF.